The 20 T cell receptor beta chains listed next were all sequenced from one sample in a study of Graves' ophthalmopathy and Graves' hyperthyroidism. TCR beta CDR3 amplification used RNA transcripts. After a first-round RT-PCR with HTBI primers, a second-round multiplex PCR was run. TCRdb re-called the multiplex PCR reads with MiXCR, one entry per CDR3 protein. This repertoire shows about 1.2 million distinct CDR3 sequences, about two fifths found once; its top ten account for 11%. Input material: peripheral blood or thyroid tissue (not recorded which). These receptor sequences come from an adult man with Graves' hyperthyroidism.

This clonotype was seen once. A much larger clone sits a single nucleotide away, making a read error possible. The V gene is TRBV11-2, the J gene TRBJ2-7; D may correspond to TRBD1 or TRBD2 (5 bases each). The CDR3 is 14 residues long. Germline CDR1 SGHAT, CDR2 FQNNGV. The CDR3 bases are TGTGCCAGCAGCTTAGACCGCAGGGTGGGGGAGCTGTACTTC. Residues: CASSLDRRVGELYF.

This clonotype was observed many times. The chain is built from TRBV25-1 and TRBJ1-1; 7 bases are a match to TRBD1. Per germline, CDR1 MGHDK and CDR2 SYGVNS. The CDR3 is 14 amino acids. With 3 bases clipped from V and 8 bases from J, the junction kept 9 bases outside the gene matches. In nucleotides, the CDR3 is TGTGCCAGCAGTGAGGCCCCCGACAGGGAGGAAGCTTTCTTT. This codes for CASSEAPDREEAFF.

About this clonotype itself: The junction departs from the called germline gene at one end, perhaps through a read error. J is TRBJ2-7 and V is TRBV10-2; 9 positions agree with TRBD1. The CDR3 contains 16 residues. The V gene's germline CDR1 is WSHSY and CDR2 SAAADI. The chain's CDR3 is CASSYAHRGQFYEQYF. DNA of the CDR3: TGTGCCAGCAGTTATGCCCACAGGGGGCAATTCTACGAGCAGTACTTC.

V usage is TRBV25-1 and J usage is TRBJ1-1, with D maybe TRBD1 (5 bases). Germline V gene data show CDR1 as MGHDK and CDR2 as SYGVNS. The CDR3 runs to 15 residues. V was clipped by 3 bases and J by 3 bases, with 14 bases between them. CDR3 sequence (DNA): TGTGCCAGCAGTGACCCGACTAAAGGGGACACTGAAGCTTTCTTT. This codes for CASSDPTKGDTEAFF.

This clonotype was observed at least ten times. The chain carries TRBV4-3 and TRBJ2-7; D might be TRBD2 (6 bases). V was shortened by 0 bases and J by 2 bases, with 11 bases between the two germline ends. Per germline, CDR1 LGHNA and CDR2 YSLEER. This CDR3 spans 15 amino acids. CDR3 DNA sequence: TGCGCCAGCAGCCAAGAGCAGGGAGGAACCTACGAGCAGTACTTC. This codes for CASSQEQGGTYEQYF.

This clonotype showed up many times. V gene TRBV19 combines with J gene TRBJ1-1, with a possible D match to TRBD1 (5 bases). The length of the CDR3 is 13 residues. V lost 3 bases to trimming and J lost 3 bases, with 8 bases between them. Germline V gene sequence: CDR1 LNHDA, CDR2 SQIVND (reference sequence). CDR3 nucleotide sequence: TGTGCCAGTAGTATGGGGGTGGACACTGAAGCTTTCTTT. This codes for CASSMGVDTEAFF.

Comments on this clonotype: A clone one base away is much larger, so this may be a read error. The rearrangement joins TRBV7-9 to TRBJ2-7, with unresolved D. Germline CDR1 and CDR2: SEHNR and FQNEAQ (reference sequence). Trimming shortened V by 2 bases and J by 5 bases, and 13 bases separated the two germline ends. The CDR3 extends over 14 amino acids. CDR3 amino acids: CASSLHSSLHEQYF. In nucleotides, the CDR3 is TGTGCCAGCAGCTTACACTCCTCACTCCACGAGCAGTACTTC.

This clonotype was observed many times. The CDR3 sequence is CASSDPGQSSYGYTF. The CDR3 nucleotides are TGTGCCAGCAGTGATCCGGGACAGTCAAGCTATGGCTACACCTTC. The chain carries TRBV2 and TRBJ1-2; 7 nucleotides agree with TRBD1. This CDR3 has 15 amino acids. Trimming at V came to 3 bases and at J to 4 bases, leaving 8 bases not matched to a gene. CDR1 is SNHLY, CDR2 FYNNEI, per germline.

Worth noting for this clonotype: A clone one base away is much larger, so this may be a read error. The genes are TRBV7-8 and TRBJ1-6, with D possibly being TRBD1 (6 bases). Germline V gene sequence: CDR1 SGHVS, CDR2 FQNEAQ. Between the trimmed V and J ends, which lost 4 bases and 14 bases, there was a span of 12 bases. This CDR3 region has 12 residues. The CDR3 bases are TGTGCCAGCAGCTCCGAGCGGGACACCCTCCACTTT. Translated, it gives CASSSERDTLHF.

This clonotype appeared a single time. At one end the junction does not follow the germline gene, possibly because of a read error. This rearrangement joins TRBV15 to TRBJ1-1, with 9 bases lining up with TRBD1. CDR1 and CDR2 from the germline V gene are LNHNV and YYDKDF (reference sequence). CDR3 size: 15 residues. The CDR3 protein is CATGQGRGGYTEASF. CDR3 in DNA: TGCGCCACCGGACAGGGGAGAGGTGGGTACACTGAAGCTTCCTTT.

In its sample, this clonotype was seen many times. The CDR3 region is CASSSSGQASYEQYF. CDR3 DNA: TGTGCCAGCAGCTCCTCGGGACAGGCCTCCTACGAGCAGTACTTC. The rearrangement links TRBV13 to TRBJ2-7; 8 bases match TRBD1. Per germline, CDR1 PRHDT and CDR2 FYEKMQ (reference sequence). This CDR3 comprises 15 residues. With V trimmed by 4 bases and J by 0 bases, 5 bases remained unmatched.

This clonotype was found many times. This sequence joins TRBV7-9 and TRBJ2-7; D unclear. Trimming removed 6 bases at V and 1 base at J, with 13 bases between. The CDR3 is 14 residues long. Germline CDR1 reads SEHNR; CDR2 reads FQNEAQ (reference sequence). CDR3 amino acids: CASSSIPDSYEQYF. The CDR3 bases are TGTGCCAGCAGTTCAATTCCGGATTCCTACGAGCAGTACTTC.

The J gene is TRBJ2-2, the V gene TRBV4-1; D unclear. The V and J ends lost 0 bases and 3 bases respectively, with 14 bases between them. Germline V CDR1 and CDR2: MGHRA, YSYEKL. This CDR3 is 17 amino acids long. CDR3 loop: CASSQDLRPQDTGELFF. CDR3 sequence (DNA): TGCGCCAGCAGCCAAGATCTTAGGCCGCAGGACACCGGGGAGCTGTTTTTT.

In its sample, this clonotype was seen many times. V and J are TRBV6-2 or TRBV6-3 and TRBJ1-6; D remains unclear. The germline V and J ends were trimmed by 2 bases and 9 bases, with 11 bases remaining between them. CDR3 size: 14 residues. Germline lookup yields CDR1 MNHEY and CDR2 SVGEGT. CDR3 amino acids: CASSYAVLGSPLHF. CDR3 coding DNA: TGTGCCAGCAGTTACGCGGTTTTGGGTTCACCCCTCCACTTT.

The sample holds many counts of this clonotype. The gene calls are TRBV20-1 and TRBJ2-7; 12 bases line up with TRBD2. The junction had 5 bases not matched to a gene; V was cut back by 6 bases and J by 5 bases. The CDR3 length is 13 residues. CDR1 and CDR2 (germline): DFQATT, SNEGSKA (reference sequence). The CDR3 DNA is TGCAGTGCCGGACTAGCGGGAACCCACGAGCAGTACTTC. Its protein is CSAGLAGTHEQYF.

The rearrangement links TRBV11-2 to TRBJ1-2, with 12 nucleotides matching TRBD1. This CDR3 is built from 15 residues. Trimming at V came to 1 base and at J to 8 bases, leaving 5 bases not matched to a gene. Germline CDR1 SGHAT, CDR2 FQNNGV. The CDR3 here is CASSLGDRGLRGYTF. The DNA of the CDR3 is TGTGCCAGCAGCTTAGGGGACAGGGGGCTACGAGGCTACACCTTC.

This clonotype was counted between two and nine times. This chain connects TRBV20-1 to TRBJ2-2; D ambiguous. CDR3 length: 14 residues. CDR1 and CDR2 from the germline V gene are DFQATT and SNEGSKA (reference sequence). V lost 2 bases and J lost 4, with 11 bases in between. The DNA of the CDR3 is TGCAGTGCTAGACCATCGATGAGCACCGGGGAGCTGTTTTTT. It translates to CSARPSMSTGELFF.

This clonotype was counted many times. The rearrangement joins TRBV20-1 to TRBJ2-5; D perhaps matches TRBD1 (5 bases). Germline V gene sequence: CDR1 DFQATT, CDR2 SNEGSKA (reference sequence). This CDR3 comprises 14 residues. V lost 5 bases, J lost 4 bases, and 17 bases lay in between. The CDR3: CSAAGFYQRETQYF. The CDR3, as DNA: TGCAGTGCTGCAGGGTTTTATCAGAGAGAGACCCAGTACTTC.

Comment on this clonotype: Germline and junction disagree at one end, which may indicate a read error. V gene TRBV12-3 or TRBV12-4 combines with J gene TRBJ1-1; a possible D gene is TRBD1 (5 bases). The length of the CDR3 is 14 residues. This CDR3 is CASSLGGKDTEASF. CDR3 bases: TGTGCCAGCAGTTTAGGGGGGAAGGACACTGAAGCTTCCTTT.

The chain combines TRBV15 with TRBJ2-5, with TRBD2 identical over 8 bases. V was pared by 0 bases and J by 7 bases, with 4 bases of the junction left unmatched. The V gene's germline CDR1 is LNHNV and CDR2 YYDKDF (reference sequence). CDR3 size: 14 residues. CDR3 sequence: CATSRDSGGGTQYF. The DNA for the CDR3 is TGTGCCACCAGCAGAGATTCCGGGGGGGGGACCCAGTACTTC.